This T cell receptor beta chain appears in the sequencing data of a study of human T cells and chemical hapten exposure. TCRdb itself ran the RACE reads through MiXCR, one entry per CDR3 protein. The table includes more than 70,000 distinct CDR3 sequences, roughly 8.5% detected once. Findings and caveats of the study: No alteration of TCRs above 1 in 1000 frequency was seen with DPC sensitization.

Time point given: pre-sensitization, week 0. Stated treatment: therapeutic diphenylcyclopropenone sensitization with weekly scalp DPC. This CDR3 comprises 15 residues. The ends were cut back, 5 bases at V and 8 bases at J, with 18 bases in the middle. As concerns this clonotype: Its antigen is as yet unknown. With a much larger clone just one base away, this may be a read error.

The sequences come from whole blood, collected in connection with sensitization to the hapten diphenylcyclopropenone (DPC). This TCR derives from a man in his forties or fifties with alopecia areata. Some clones in this sample may be carry-over from other donors' samples. The rearrangement joins TRBV12-3 or TRBV12-4 to TRBJ1-4; perhaps TRBD1 as D (6 bases). CDR3 nucleotides: TGTGCCAGCAGTCCCGGGGTGGGGGCAGACGAAAAACTGTTTTTT. Encoded protein: CASSPGVGADEKLFF.